This T cell receptor beta chain came from a study of blood T cell repertoires in COVID-19. V was trimmed by 4 bases and J by 0 bases, leaving 12 bases between them. Germline V gives CDR1 MNHEY, CDR2 SMNVEV (reference sequence). The CDR3 is made up of 15 amino acids. Sequenced by immunoSEQ multiplex PCR; TCRdb stores in-frame clones only, minus some. The table shows 150,000 or so clones, with about 79% occurring only once. This sequence was found in a woman of 80 years or more with acute or convalescent COVID-19. The sequenced sample consisted of peripheral blood. The chain couples TRBV27 to TRBJ1-2; perhaps TRBD1 as D (6 bases). The chain's CDR3 is CASSSRQVSNYGYTF. Written as DNA, the CDR3 is TGTGCCAGCAGTTCCCGACAGGTCTCTAACTATGGCTACACCTTC.